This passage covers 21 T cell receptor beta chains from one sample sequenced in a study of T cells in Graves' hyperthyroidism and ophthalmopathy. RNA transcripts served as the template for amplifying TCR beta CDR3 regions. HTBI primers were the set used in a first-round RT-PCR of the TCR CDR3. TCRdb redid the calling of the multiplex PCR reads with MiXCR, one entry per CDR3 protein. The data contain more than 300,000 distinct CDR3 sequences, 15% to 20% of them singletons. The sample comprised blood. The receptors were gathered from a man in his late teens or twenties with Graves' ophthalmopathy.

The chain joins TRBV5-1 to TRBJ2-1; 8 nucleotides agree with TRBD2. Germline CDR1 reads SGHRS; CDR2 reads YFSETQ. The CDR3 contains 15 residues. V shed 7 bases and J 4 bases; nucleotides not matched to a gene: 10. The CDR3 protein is CASLKGTGGYNEQFF. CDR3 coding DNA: TGCGCCAGCCTTAAGGGGACGGGGGGGTACAATGAGCAGTTCTTC.

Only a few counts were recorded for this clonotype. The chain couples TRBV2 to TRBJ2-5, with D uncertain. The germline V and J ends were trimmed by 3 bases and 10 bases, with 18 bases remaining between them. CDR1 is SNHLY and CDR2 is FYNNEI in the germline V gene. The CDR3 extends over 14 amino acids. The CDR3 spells CASSEPTTWQIQYF. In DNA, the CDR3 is TGTGCCAGCAGTGAGCCCACGACTTGGCAGATCCAGTACTTC. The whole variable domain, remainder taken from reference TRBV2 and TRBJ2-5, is EPEVTQTPSHQVTQMGQEVILRCVPISNHLYFYWYRQILGQKVEFLVSFYNNEISEKSEIFDDQFSVERPDGSNFTLKIRSTKLEDSAMYFCASSEPTTWQIQYFGPGTRLLVL.

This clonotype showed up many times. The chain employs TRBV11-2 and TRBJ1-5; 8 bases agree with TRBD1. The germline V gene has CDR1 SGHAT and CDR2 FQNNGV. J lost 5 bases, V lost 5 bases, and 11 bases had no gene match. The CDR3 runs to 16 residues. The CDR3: CASSPISGGRDQPQHF. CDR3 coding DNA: TGTGCCAGCAGCCCCATCTCAGGGGGCAGGGATCAGCCCCAGCATTTT.

The CDR3 bases are TGTGCCAGCAGCTTAGTTCCCTACACTGAAGCTTTCTTT. Amino acids: CASSLVPYTEAFF. J is TRBJ1-1 and V is TRBV7-3; D gene uncertain. Trimming pared 2 bases from V and 3 bases from J, leaving 7 bases between. CDR1 SGHTA and CDR2 FQGTGA come from the germline V gene. CDR3 length: 13 amino acids.

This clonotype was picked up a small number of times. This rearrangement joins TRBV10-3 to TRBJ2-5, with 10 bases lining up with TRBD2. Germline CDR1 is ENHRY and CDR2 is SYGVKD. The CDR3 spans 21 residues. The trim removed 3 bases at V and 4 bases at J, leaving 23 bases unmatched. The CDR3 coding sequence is TGTGCCATCAGTGATTATAGCGGGGGGATTTTGAGGAGGGTGTCCGCAGAGACCCAGTACTTC. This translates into CAISDYSGGILRRVSAETQYF.

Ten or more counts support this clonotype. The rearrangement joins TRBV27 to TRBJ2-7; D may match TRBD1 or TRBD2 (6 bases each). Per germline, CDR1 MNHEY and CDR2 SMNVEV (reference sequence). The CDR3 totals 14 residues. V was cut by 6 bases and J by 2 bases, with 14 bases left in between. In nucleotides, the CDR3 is TGTGCCAGCAGCCTCGGACAGCGGGCCTACGAGCAGTACTTC. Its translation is CASSLGQRAYEQYF.

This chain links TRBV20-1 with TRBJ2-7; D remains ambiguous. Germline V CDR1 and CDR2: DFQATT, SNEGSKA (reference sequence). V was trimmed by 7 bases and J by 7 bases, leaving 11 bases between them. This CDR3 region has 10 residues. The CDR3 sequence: CSGRHWEQYF. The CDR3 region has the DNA TGCAGTGGAAGACATTGGGAGCAGTACTTC.

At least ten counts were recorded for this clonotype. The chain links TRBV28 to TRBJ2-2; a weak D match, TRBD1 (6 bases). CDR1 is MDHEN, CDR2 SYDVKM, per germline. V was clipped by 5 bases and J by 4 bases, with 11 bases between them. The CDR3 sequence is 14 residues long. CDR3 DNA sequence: TGTGCCAGCAGTACGGGACACCTCACCGGGGAGCTGTTTTTT. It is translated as CASSTGHLTGELFF.

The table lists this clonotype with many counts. The CDR3, as DNA: TGTGCCAGCAGTTCCCCTACCGAGACCCAGTACTTC. Residues: CASSSPTETQYF. The V gene is TRBV6-1, the J gene TRBJ2-5; D not certain. Germline V gene sequence: CDR1 MNHNS, CDR2 SASEGT. CDR3 length: 12 residues. V lost 5 bases to trimming and J lost 5 bases, with 9 bases between them.

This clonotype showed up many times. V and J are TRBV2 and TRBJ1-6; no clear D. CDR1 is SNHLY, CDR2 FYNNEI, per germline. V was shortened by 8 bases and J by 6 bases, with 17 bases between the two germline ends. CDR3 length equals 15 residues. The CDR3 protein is CASRLGQESNSPLHF. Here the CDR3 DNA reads TGTGCCAGCCGTCTGGGTCAAGAAAGTAATTCACCCCTCCACTTT.

CDR3 DNA sequence: TGTGCCAGCAGCACGAGCGGGGCGGACACCGGGGAGCTGTTTTTT. Its protein is CASSTSGADTGELFF. The gene calls are TRBV9 and TRBJ2-2; 7 bases are shared with TRBD2. The CDR3 covers 15 residues. CDR1 and CDR2 (germline): SGDLS, YYNGEE. The V and J ends lost 4 bases and 3 bases, in that order; junction bases with no gene match: 6.

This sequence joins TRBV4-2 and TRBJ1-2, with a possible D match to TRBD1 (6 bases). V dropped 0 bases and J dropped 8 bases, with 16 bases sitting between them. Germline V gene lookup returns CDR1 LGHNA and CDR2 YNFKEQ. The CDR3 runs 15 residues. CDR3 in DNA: TGTGCCAGCAGCCAAGATCAGCCGGGGGCGGGGGGCTACACCTTC. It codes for CASSQDQPGAGGYTF.

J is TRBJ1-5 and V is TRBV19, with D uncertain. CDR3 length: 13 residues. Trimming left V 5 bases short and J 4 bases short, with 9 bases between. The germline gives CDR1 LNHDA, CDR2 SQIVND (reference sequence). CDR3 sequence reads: CASSAPGNQPQHF. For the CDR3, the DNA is TGTGCCAGTAGTGCACCGGGAAATCAGCCCCAGCATTTT. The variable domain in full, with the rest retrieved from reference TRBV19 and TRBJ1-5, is DGGITQSPKYLFRKEGQNVTLSCEQNLNHDAMYWYRQDPGQGLRLIYYSQIVNDFQKGDIAEGYSVSREKKESFPLTVTSAQKNPTAFYLCASSAPGNQPQHFGDGTRLSIL.

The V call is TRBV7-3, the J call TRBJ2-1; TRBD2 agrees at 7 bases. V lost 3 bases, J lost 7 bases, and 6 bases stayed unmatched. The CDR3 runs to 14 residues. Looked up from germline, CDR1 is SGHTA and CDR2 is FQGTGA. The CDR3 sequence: CASSLGLPSNEQFF. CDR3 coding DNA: TGTGCCAGCAGCTTGGGACTACCGTCTAATGAGCAGTTCTTC.

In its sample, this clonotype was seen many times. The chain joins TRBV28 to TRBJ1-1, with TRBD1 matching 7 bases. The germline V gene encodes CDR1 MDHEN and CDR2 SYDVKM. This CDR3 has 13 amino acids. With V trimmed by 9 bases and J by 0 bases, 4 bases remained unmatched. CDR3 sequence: CASTTGLNTEAFF. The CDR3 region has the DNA TGTGCCAGTACGACAGGGTTGAACACTGAAGCTTTCTTT.

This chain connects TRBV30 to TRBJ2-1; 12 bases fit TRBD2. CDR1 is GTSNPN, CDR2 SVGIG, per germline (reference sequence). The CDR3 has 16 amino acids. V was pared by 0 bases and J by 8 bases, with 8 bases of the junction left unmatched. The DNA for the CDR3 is TGTGCCTGGAGTGTCCCGCCTAGCGGGGGGGCGGATGAGCAGTTCTTC. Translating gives CAWSVPPSGGADEQFF.

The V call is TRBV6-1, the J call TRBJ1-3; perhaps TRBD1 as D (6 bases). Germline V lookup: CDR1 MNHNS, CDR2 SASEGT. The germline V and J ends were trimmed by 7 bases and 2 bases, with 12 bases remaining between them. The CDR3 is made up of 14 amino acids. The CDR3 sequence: CASNPGQPGNTIYF. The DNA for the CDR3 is TGTGCCAGCAACCCGGGACAACCTGGAAACACCATATATTTT.

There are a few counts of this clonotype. CDR3 loop: CAISESLRGPNGYTF. Here the CDR3 DNA reads TGTGCCATCAGTGAGTCTTTGCGGGGGCCAAATGGCTACACCTTC. The chain recombines TRBV10-3 with TRBJ1-2, with D perhaps TRBD1 (6 bases). Trimming took off 0 bases at V and 6 bases at J, with 14 bases between the two ends. Germline CDR1 and CDR2: ENHRY and SYGVKD. The CDR3 consists of 15 residues.

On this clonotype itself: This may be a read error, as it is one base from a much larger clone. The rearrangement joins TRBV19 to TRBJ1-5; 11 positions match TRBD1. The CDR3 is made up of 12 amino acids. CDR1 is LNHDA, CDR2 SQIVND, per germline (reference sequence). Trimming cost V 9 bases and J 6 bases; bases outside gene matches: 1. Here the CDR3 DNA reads TGTGCCAGCGGGACAGGGGGTCAGCCCCAGCATTTT. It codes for CASGTGGQPQHF.

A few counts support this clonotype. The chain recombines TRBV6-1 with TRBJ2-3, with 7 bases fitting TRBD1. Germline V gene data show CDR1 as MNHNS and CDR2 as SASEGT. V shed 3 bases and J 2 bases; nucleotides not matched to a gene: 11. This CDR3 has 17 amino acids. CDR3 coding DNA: TGTGCCAGCAGTGATAAAACCGGGACAGAGTACACAGATACGCAGTATTTT. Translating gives CASSDKTGTEYTDTQYF.

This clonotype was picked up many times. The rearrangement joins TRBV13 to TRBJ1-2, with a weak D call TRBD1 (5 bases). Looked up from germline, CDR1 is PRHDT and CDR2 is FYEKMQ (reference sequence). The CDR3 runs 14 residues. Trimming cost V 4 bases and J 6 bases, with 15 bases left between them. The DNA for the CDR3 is TGTGCCAGCAGCTCCCCCCAGGGAGGGGATGGCTACACCTTC. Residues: CASSSPQGGDGYTF.